One sample yielded the 21 T cell receptor beta chains listed below, sequenced in a study of Graves' ophthalmopathy and Graves' hyperthyroidism. The sequenced template was RNA, covering the TCR beta CDR3 region. First-round RT-PCR with HTBI primers preceded a second-round multiplex PCR. TCRdb fed the multiplex PCR reads into MiXCR, producing one record per CDR3 protein. The sample lists fewer than 600,000 distinct CDR3 sequences, roughly 14% occurring once. Sequencing was performed on blood. These receptors originate from a woman younger than 45 with Graves' ophthalmopathy.

The table lists this clonotype with many counts. J is TRBJ2-7 and V is TRBV6-1, with D perhaps assigned TRBD1 or TRBD2 (6 bases each). The V gene lost 2 bases and the J gene lost 4 bases, with 27 bases spanning the gap. Germline CDR1 and CDR2: MNHNS and SASEGT. This CDR3 has 19 amino acids. Here the CDR3 DNA reads TGTGCCAGCAGTGAAATGGGGGGCGCGAATTCCCGGGAGAGGTACGAGCAGTACTTC. Translating it yields CASSEMGGANSRERYEQYF.

In this sample, this clonotype turned up a few times. J is TRBJ2-5 and V is TRBV7-2, with 7 nucleotides matching TRBD2. The V gene end was trimmed by 2 bases and the J gene end by 5 bases; junction bases not matched to a gene: 8. Looked up from germline, CDR1 is SGHTA and CDR2 is FQGNSA. This CDR3 has 15 amino acids. The CDR3 here is CASSLRGSGEETQYF. The CDR3 region has the DNA TGTGCCAGCAGCTTACGAGGCAGCGGGGAGGAGACCCAGTACTTC. The variable domain in full, completed from reference TRBV7-2 and TRBJ2-5, reads GAGVSQSPSNKVTEKGKDVELRCDPISGHTALYWYRQSLGQGLEFLIYFQGNSAPDKSGLPSDRFSAERTGGSVSTLTIQRTQQEDSAVYLCASSLRGSGEETQYFGPGTRLLVL.

This clonotype was picked up many times. V usage is TRBV20-1 and J usage is TRBJ2-7; 10 bases align to TRBD2. The CDR3 runs to 15 residues. V shed 3 bases, J shed 3 bases, and the junction held 8 bases outside the gene matches. Germline values: CDR1 DFQATT, CDR2 SNEGSKA (reference sequence). The CDR3 reads CSARGAAGGNYEQYF. In nucleotides, the CDR3 is TGCAGTGCTAGGGGAGCAGCGGGAGGGAACTACGAGCAGTACTTC.

In this sample, this clonotype turned up many times. This chain links TRBV5-1 with TRBJ1-2; D not resolved. The ends were cut back, 3 bases at V and 6 bases at J, with 12 bases in the middle. The CDR3 is made up of 13 amino acids. Germline V gene lookup returns CDR1 SGHRS and CDR2 YFSETQ. CDR3 coding DNA: TGCGCCAGCAGCTCCGGGAGGCGGAATGGCTACACCTTC. Amino acid sequence: CASSSGRRNGYTF.

Many counts were recorded for this clonotype. V gene TRBV7-3 combines with J gene TRBJ1-1, with 8 positions matching TRBD1. The CDR3 runs to 15 residues. Trimming took 5 bases from V and 3 from J; bases not matched to a gene: 8. In germline, CDR1 is SGHTA, CDR2 FQGTGA. The CDR3 sequence is CASSREGQDDTEAFF. Written as DNA, the CDR3 is TGTGCCAGCAGCAGAGAGGGACAGGACGACACTGAAGCTTTCTTT.

This chain uses TRBV3-1 with TRBJ1-1; D uncertain. V lost 4 bases and J 5 bases, leaving 11 bases between the germline ends. The CDR3 runs to 13 residues. Germline V lookup: CDR1 LGHDT, CDR2 YNNKEL (reference sequence). The CDR3 here is CASSLITGTEAFF. The CDR3 nucleotides are TGTGCCAGCAGCCTTATAACTGGGACTGAAGCTTTCTTT.

This clonotype was seen at least ten times. This chain joins TRBV20-1 and TRBJ2-7, with D maybe TRBD1 (5 bases). Trimming removed 7 bases at V and 6 bases at J, with 19 bases between. The V gene's germline CDR1 is DFQATT and CDR2 SNEGSKA (reference sequence). CDR3 length equals 13 residues. The CDR3, as DNA: TGCAGTGTGGATGGGCAGGGAATACGCGAGCAGTACTTC. Protein product: CSVDGQGIREQYF.

The chain combines TRBV5-1 with TRBJ2-7; D may be TRBD1 (6 bases). Trimming cost V 2 bases and J 2 bases, with 23 bases left between them. CDR3 length: 18 amino acids. Germline V gene data show CDR1 as SGHRS and CDR2 as YFSETQ. CDR3 bases: TGCGCCAGCAGCTTTGGAATCTTAAACCGGGACACCGCCTACGAGCAGTACTTC. Protein: CASSFGILNRDTAYEQYF.

This clonotype was seen repeatedly, ten times or more. This chain links TRBV19 with TRBJ1-1, with a weak D call TRBD1 (5 bases). V lost 6 bases to trimming and J lost 1 base, with 15 bases between them. The CDR3 length is 15 residues. CDR1 is LNHDA and CDR2 is SQIVND in the germline V gene (reference sequence). The DNA of the CDR3 is TGTGCCAGTAGGAGCAGGGATATACCGAACACTGAAGCTTTCTTT. Translation: CASRSRDIPNTEAFF.

This clonotype was seen at least ten times. The rearrangement uses TRBV7-8 and TRBJ2-7; D unresolved. Trimming cost V 8 bases and J 0 bases, with 11 bases left between them. The CDR3 is made up of 13 amino acids. Germline V gives CDR1 SGHVS, CDR2 FQNEAQ. DNA for the CDR3: TGTGCCAGCGCTGGACGGAGCTCCTACGAGCAGTACTTC. Translated: CASAGRSSYEQYF.

Note on this clonotype: A read error is possible here, since a much larger clone lies one base away. The chain combines TRBV19 with TRBJ1-1; the D gene is possibly TRBD1 (6 bases). The germline CDR1 and CDR2 sequences are LNHDA and SQIVND (reference sequence). CDR3 length: 16 residues. Trimming shortened V by 10 bases and J by 11 bases, and 32 bases separated the two germline ends. CDR3: CAIVPTRSAGDVGAFF. For the CDR3, the DNA is TGTGCCATTGTCCCCACGAGATCGGCAGGGGATGTGGGGGCTTTCTTT.

This clonotype was counted ten times or more. The rearrangement joins TRBV30 to TRBJ2-7, with 8 bases that match TRBD1. Germline V gene sequence: CDR1 GTSNPN, CDR2 SVGIG (reference sequence). V gave up 3 bases and J gave up 5 bases; unmatched junction bases: 9. There are 14 residues in the CDR3. The CDR3 loop reads CAWSRGRLVNEQYF. CDR3 DNA sequence: TGTGCCTGGAGCAGGGGGCGTTTGGTTAACGAGCAGTACTTC. Full variable domain (remainder filled in from reference TRBV30 and TRBJ2-7): SQTIHQWPATLVQPVGSPLSLECTVEGTSNPNLYWYRQAAGRGLQLLFYSVGIGQISSEVPQNLSASRPQDRQFILSSKKLLLSDSGFYLCAWSRGRLVNEQYFGPGTRLTVT.

The table lists this clonotype with many counts. J is TRBJ1-2 and V is TRBV29-1, with D perhaps TRBD1 (5 bases). Germline V gene lookup returns CDR1 SQVTM and CDR2 ANQGSEA. The CDR3 totals 14 residues. V was clipped by 6 bases and J by 6 bases, with 20 bases between them. Written as DNA, the CDR3 is TGCAGCGTGACTCCGGGACGTATAGCAAATGGCTACACCTTC. Protein sequence: CSVTPGRIANGYTF.

This clonotype was counted at least ten times. The CDR3 bases are TGTGCCAGCAGCGTATCCGGGGTTGATGGCACTGAAGCTTTCTTT. It yields the protein CASSVSGVDGTEAFF. This sequence joins TRBV9 and TRBJ1-1; the D is unclear. V was trimmed by 1 base and J by 4 bases, leaving 14 bases between them. The length of the CDR3 is 15 residues. Germline V CDR1 and CDR2: SGDLS, YYNGEE.

This clonotype showed up many times. This chain uses TRBV28 with TRBJ2-5; 9 positions agree with TRBD2. CDR3 length: 15 amino acids. Germline CDR1 MDHEN, CDR2 SYDVKM. With V trimmed by 7 bases and J by 5 bases, 11 bases remained unmatched. The CDR3 coding sequence is TGTGCCAGCACTGGTAGGCGGGAGGGCCTGGAGACCCAGTACTTC. Protein product: CASTGRREGLETQYF.

J is TRBJ2-7 and V is TRBV6-1; 10 bases line up with TRBD2. The end of the DNA aligns better with TRBJ2-1, so the J call may be wrong. Germline V gene data show CDR1 as MNHNS and CDR2 as SASEGT. This CDR3 comprises 17 residues. The CDR3 sequence is CASSELAGAFSYNEQFF. DNA of the CDR3: TGTGCCAGCAGTGAGCTAGCGGGGGCTTTCTCCTACAATGAGCAGTTCTTC.

This clonotype was observed many times. The V and J genes are TRBV12-3 or TRBV12-4 and TRBJ2-5, with 11 bases lining up with TRBD2. This CDR3 is built from 15 residues. Trimming removed 4 bases from V and 2 bases from J; junction bases left unmatched: 3. The CDR3 here is CASSSRLAGQETQYF. The CDR3 nucleotides read TGTGCCAGCAGTTCTAGACTAGCGGGGCAAGAGACCCAGTACTTC.

The chain combines TRBV15 with TRBJ2-7, with 11 nucleotides matching TRBD1. This CDR3 has 15 amino acids. Germline values: CDR1 LNHNV, CDR2 YYDKDF (reference sequence). Germline trimming cut 2 bases from V and 6 bases from J; bases unmatched to any gene: 6. The chain's CDR3 is CATSRPRDRGSEQYF. CDR3 nucleotides: TGTGCCACCAGCAGACCTAGGGACAGGGGGAGCGAGCAGTACTTC.

This clonotype was counted a few times. The chain recombines TRBV30 with TRBJ2-5, with D hard to call. The CDR3 is made up of 12 amino acids. V gave up 1 base and J gave up 5 bases, with 8 bases separating them. Germline lookup yields CDR1 GTSNPN and CDR2 SVGIG (reference sequence). CDR3 nucleotide sequence: TGTGCCTGGAGTGATAGTCGGGAGACCCAGTACTTC. Amino acids: CAWSDSRETQYF.

This clonotype came up many times. The chain employs TRBV12-3 or TRBV12-4 and TRBJ2-5; tentatively, D is TRBD1 (5 bases). V lost 6 bases, J lost 1 base, and 6 bases lay in between. This CDR3 contains 12 residues. The CDR3 sequence is CASRDIQETQYF. CDR3 nucleotides: TGTGCCAGCAGGGACATCCAAGAGACCCAGTACTTC.

This clonotype was detected many times. This chain joins TRBV12-3 or TRBV12-4 and TRBJ1-1; D not resolved. This CDR3 region has 15 residues. V was clipped by 3 bases and J by 2 bases, with 13 bases between them. CDR3 loop: CASSFSGRLNTEAFF. Written as DNA, the CDR3 is TGTGCCAGCAGTTTTAGCGGCAGACTTAACACTGAAGCTTTCTTT.